This paragraph covers one T cell receptor (beta chain) sequence. CDR1 and CDR2 (germline): MNHEY, SMNVEV (reference sequence). V shed 3 bases and J shed 10 bases, with 24 bases lying between them. The CDR3 contains 16 residues. The sorted Tregs were CD4+CD25+CD127-/low cells. MiXCR, run by TCRdb on the 5' RACE reads, gives a single entry per CDR3 protein. The sample holds around 44,000 distinct CDR3 sequences, 20% to 25% seen once. The rearrangement links TRBV27 to TRBJ1-1, with D perhaps TRBD1 (6 bases). The sample taken for sequencing was Tregs sorted from blood. This sequence originates from a female donor with breast cancer. The CDR3 region is CASSFVRGGRRVGAFF. The CDR3 region has the DNA TGTGCCAGCAGTTTTGTTCGTGGGGGCCGCCGAGTTGGAGCTTTCTTT.